Listed below are T cell receptor beta chains from one sample, sequenced in a study of blood T cell repertoires in COVID-19. Repertoires were generated with immunoSEQ multiplex PCR, while TCRdb's copy carries only in-frame clones and drops some. The table has about 440,000 clones, around 90% seen once; the top ten hold under 2.5%. The sequenced material came from PBMCs or T cells enriched from blood (not recorded which). The receptors were gathered from a woman between 18 and 29 years old with acute COVID-19. Both conserved end residues are part of each CDR3. D genes are given only for firm matches. Size is omitted from some rows. Given values are once, few, many or a class for expanded clones.

cdr3_length: 15
v_call: TRBV27
d_call: .
clone_size: .
j_call: TRBJ1-6
cdr3_aa: CASRGRAQGNSPLHF
cdr3_nt: TGTGCCAGCCGAGGCAGGGCACAGGGTAATTCACCCCTCCACTTT

cdr3_length: 18
v_call: TRBV11-2
d_call: TRBD1
clone_size: once
j_call: TRBJ2-2
cdr3_aa: CASSLGSQGALRTGELFF
cdr3_nt: TGTGCCAGCAGCTTAGGGTCCCAGGGGGCACTTCGAACCGGGGAGCTGTTTTTT

cdr3_length: 13
v_call: TRBV28
d_call: .
clone_size: .
j_call: TRBJ1-4
cdr3_aa: CASSLQTGEKLFF
cdr3_nt: TGTGCCAGCAGTTTACAGACGGGGGAAAAACTGTTTTTT

cdr3_length: 13
v_call: TRBV10-2
d_call: TRBD1
clone_size: .
j_call: TRBJ2-7
cdr3_aa: CASNWGQGGEQYF
cdr3_nt: TGCGCCAGCAACTGGGGACAGGGAGGCGAGCAGTACTTC

cdr3_length: 16
v_call: TRBV7-9
d_call: TRBD2
clone_size: .
j_call: TRBJ2-2
cdr3_aa: CASSPGLAALAGELFF
cdr3_nt: TGTGCCAGCAGCCCAGGACTAGCGGCGCTTGCCGGGGAGCTGTTTTTT

cdr3_length: 13
v_call: TRBV29-1
d_call: TRBD2
clone_size: .
j_call: TRBJ2-3
cdr3_aa: CSLTPSGRDTQYF
cdr3_nt: TGCAGCTTAACACCTAGCGGGAGAGATACGCAGTATTTT

cdr3_length: 14
v_call: TRBV29-1
d_call: .
clone_size: .
j_call: TRBJ1-5
cdr3_aa: CSVEGSGGNQPQHF
cdr3_nt: TGCAGCGTTGAGGGTTCCGGGGGCAATCAGCCCCAGCATTTT

cdr3_length: 13
v_call: TRBV2
d_call: TRBD1
clone_size: .
j_call: TRBJ2-7
cdr3_aa: CASSDRVSYEQYF
cdr3_nt: TGTGCCAGCAGCGACAGGGTCTCCTACGAGCAGTACTTC

cdr3_length: 15
v_call: TRBV27
d_call: TRBD1
clone_size: .
j_call: TRBJ2-7
cdr3_aa: CASSPRQGGLREQYF
cdr3_nt: TGTGCCAGCAGTCCGAGACAGGGGGGACTACGGGAGCAGTACTTC

cdr3_length: 16
v_call: TRBV19
d_call: TRBD2
clone_size: .
j_call: TRBJ2-5
cdr3_aa: CASSIWASGGQETQYF
cdr3_nt: TGTGCCAGTAGTATTTGGGCTAGCGGGGGACAAGAGACCCAGTACTTC

cdr3_length: 15
v_call: TRBV6-1
d_call: .
clone_size: .
j_call: TRBJ1-1
cdr3_aa: CASSEVWGVKAEAFF
cdr3_nt: TGTGCCAGCAGTGAAGTGTGGGGGGTCAAGGCTGAAGCTTTCTTT

cdr3_length: 13
v_call: TRBV19
d_call: .
clone_size: .
j_call: TRBJ1-5
cdr3_aa: CASRGGRNQPQHF
cdr3_nt: TGTGCCAGTAGGGGGGGGAGGAATCAGCCCCAGCATTTT

cdr3_length: 16
v_call: TRBV12-5
d_call: TRBD1
clone_size: .
j_call: TRBJ1-1
cdr3_aa: CASGDRGKTTNTEAFF
cdr3_nt: TGTGCTAGTGGGGACAGGGGAAAAACAACTAACACTGAAGCTTTCTTT

cdr3_length: 14
v_call: TRBV10-3
d_call: TRBD1
clone_size: .
j_call: TRBJ1-6
cdr3_aa: CATRWGTESSPLHF
cdr3_nt: TGTGCCACAAGGTGGGGGACAGAAAGTTCACCCCTCCACTTT

cdr3_length: 15
v_call: TRBV6-1
d_call: TRBD2
clone_size: .
j_call: TRBJ2-5
cdr3_aa: CASSELAGGQETQYF
cdr3_nt: TGTGCCAGCAGTGAACTAGCGGGAGGCCAAGAGACCCAGTACTTC

cdr3_length: 17
v_call: TRBV19
d_call: .
clone_size: .
j_call: TRBJ2-1
cdr3_aa: CASSIVAGTSSYNEQFF
cdr3_nt: TGTGCCAGTAGTATAGTCGCGGGTACTAGCTCCTACAATGAGCAGTTCTTC

cdr3_length: 11
v_call: TRBV19
d_call: .
clone_size: many
j_call: TRBJ1-2
cdr3_aa: CASTSPTGYTF
cdr3_nt: TGTGCCAGTACTAGTCCCACTGGCTACACCTTC

cdr3_length: 13
v_call: TRBV5-6
d_call: .
clone_size: .
j_call: TRBJ1-2
cdr3_aa: CASSLQRGYGYTF
cdr3_nt: TGTGCCAGCAGCTTGCAAAGGGGTTATGGCTACACCTTC

cdr3_length: 14
v_call: TRBV27
d_call: .
clone_size: .
j_call: TRBJ2-5
cdr3_aa: CASSPTDSQETQYF
cdr3_nt: TGTGCCAGCAGTCCCACGGACAGCCAAGAGACCCAGTACTTC

cdr3_length: 14
v_call: TRBV7-8
d_call: .
clone_size: .
j_call: TRBJ1-6
cdr3_aa: CASSRFGWNSPLHF
cdr3_nt: TGTGCCAGCAGCCGCTTTGGCTGGAATTCACCCCTCCACTTT

cdr3_length: 12
v_call: TRBV9
d_call: .
clone_size: .
j_call: TRBJ2-7
cdr3_aa: CASSADSYEQYF
cdr3_nt: TGTGCCAGCAGTGCCGACAGTTACGAGCAGTACTTC

cdr3_length: 14
v_call: TRBV10-3
d_call: .
clone_size: .
j_call: TRBJ2-7
cdr3_aa: CAISESSFSYEQYF
cdr3_nt: TGTGCCATCAGTGAGTCTAGTTTCTCCTACGAGCAGTACTTC

cdr3_length: 13
v_call: TRBV7-2
d_call: .
clone_size: .
j_call: TRBJ1-2
cdr3_aa: CASSKKPGDGYTF
cdr3_nt: TGTGCCAGCAGCAAGAAACCGGGGGATGGCTACACCTTC

cdr3_length: 17
v_call: TRBV20-1
d_call: TRBD2
clone_size: .
j_call: TRBJ2-5
cdr3_aa: CSASSGLAGGSQETQYF
cdr3_nt: TGCAGTGCTAGTTCGGGACTAGCGGGAGGGTCTCAAGAGACCCAGTACTTC

cdr3_length: 15
v_call: TRBV10-2
d_call: TRBD2
clone_size: .
j_call: TRBJ2-3
cdr3_aa: CASSVDGGAGDTQYF
cdr3_nt: TGCGCCAGCAGTGTAGACGGGGGGGCGGGAGATACGCAGTATTTT

cdr3_length: 15
v_call: TRBV28
d_call: TRBD2
clone_size: .
j_call: TRBJ2-3
cdr3_aa: CASSSRAGATDTQYF
cdr3_nt: TGTGCCAGCAGTTCGCGAGCGGGGGCCACAGATACGCAGTATTTT

cdr3_length: 12
v_call: TRBV6-5
d_call: TRBD1
clone_size: .
j_call: TRBJ1-1
cdr3_aa: CASYGQGAYAFF
cdr3_nt: TGTGCCAGCTACGGACAGGGTGCCTACGCTTTCTTT

cdr3_length: 18
v_call: TRBV3-1/TRBV3-2
d_call: .
clone_size: .
j_call: TRBJ1-6
cdr3_aa: CASSPRQLRSSYNSPLHF
cdr3_nt: TGTGCCAGCAGCCCCCGACAGCTGAGGAGCTCCTATAATTCACCCCTCCACTTT

cdr3_length: 14
v_call: TRBV28
d_call: TRBD1
clone_size: once
j_call: TRBJ1-4
cdr3_aa: CASTPTGDNEKLFF
cdr3_nt: TGTGCCAGCACCCCGACAGGGGATAATGAAAAACTGTTTTTT

cdr3_length: 12
v_call: TRBV19
d_call: .
clone_size: .
j_call: TRBJ1-2
cdr3_aa: CASSIREIGYTF
cdr3_nt: TGTGCCAGTAGTATACGAGAAATTGGCTACACCTTC

cdr3_length: 14
v_call: TRBV9
d_call: .
clone_size: .
j_call: TRBJ1-1
cdr3_aa: CASSVVQGKTEAFF
cdr3_nt: TGTGCCAGCAGCGTAGTTCAGGGTAAGACTGAAGCTTTCTTT

cdr3_length: 14
v_call: TRBV18
d_call: .
clone_size: .
j_call: TRBJ1-6
cdr3_aa: CASSPSDSTTPLHF
cdr3_nt: TGTGCCAGCTCACCCTCGGACAGTACGACACCCCTCCACTTT

cdr3_length: 16
v_call: TRBV9
d_call: TRBD2
clone_size: .
j_call: TRBJ2-3
cdr3_aa: CASSVATSGGTDTQYF
cdr3_nt: TGTGCCAGCAGCGTCGCGACTAGCGGGGGCACAGATACGCAGTATTTT

cdr3_length: 14
v_call: TRBV10-3
d_call: TRBD1
clone_size: .
j_call: TRBJ2-1
cdr3_aa: CAISEVGTDNEQFF
cdr3_nt: TGTGCCATCAGTGAGGTAGGGACAGACAATGAGCAGTTCTTC

cdr3_length: 14
v_call: TRBV3-1/TRBV3-2
d_call: .
clone_size: .
j_call: TRBJ1-6
cdr3_aa: CASSPRILYSPLHF
cdr3_nt: TGTGCCAGCAGCCCCAGGATCTTGTATTCACCCCTCCACTTT

cdr3_length: 17
v_call: TRBV3-1/TRBV3-2
d_call: TRBD1
clone_size: .
j_call: TRBJ2-2
cdr3_aa: CASSQETVGQGLGELFF
cdr3_nt: TGTGCCAGCAGCCAAGAAACAGTGGGACAGGGACTCGGGGAGCTGTTTTTT

cdr3_length: 14
v_call: TRBV5-6
d_call: .
clone_size: once
j_call: TRBJ1-2
cdr3_aa: CASSFNKGQDGYTF
cdr3_nt: TGTGCCAGCAGCTTTAATAAGGGGCAAGACGGCTACACCTTC

cdr3_length: 13
v_call: TRBV10-3
d_call: .
clone_size: .
j_call: TRBJ2-1
cdr3_aa: CAISEPTSNEQFF
cdr3_nt: TGTGCCATCAGTGAACCAACTAGCAATGAGCAGTTCTTC

cdr3_length: 16
v_call: TRBV9
d_call: .
clone_size: .
j_call: TRBJ1-3
cdr3_aa: CASSVGSRLSGNTIYF
cdr3_nt: TGTGCCAGCAGCGTAGGTTCGCGGTTATCTGGAAACACCATATATTTT

cdr3_length: 17
v_call: TRBV28
d_call: TRBD1
clone_size: .
j_call: TRBJ1-3
cdr3_aa: CASSIGRGQGKGNTIYF
cdr3_nt: TGTGCCAGCAGTATAGGTCGAGGACAGGGGAAGGGAAACACCATATATTTT

cdr3_length: 13
v_call: TRBV7-2
d_call: .
clone_size: .
j_call: TRBJ2-1
cdr3_aa: CASSGQRGNEQFF
cdr3_nt: TGTGCCAGCAGCGGACAGAGGGGAAATGAGCAGTTCTTC

cdr3_length: 11
v_call: TRBV20-1
d_call: .
clone_size: .
j_call: TRBJ1-1
cdr3_aa: CSGHRNTEAFF
cdr3_nt: TGCAGTGGTCACAGGAACACTGAAGCTTTCTTT

cdr3_length: 15
v_call: TRBV25-1
d_call: TRBD2
clone_size: .
j_call: TRBJ2-1
cdr3_aa: CASSLAGLTYNEQFF
cdr3_nt: TGTGCCAGCAGTTTAGCGGGCTTAACCTACAATGAGCAGTTCTTC

cdr3_length: 18
v_call: TRBV5-4
d_call: TRBD2
clone_size: .
j_call: TRBJ2-6
cdr3_aa: CASSLGLAIHSGANVLTF
cdr3_nt: TGTGCCAGCAGCCTGGGACTAGCGATTCACTCTGGGGCCAACGTCCTGACTTTC

cdr3_length: 13
v_call: TRBV30
d_call: .
clone_size: .
j_call: TRBJ1-2
cdr3_aa: CAWTPSTVNGYTF
cdr3_nt: TGTGCCTGGACCCCCTCGACAGTTAATGGCTACACCTTC

cdr3_length: 15
v_call: TRBV3-1/TRBV3-2
d_call: TRBD1
clone_size: .
j_call: TRBJ2-7
cdr3_aa: CASSPWTGSTYEQYF
cdr3_nt: TGTGCCAGCAGCCCTTGGACAGGTTCTACCTACGAGCAGTACTTC